This TCR beta chain was sequenced for a study of identical twins. Study outcomes and limitations: In drawing conclusions, the study used cross-sectional statistical analysis and did not follow the same donors. There was an excess of low generation probability in the out-of-frame alpha sequences that twins shared.

Worth noting for this clonotype: Its target is not known.

Germline CDR1 reads SGDLS; CDR2 reads YYNGEE. CDR3 length: 16 residues. V was clipped by 4 bases and J by 5 bases; unmatched bases: 12. A universal primer site came from template switching; cDNA carried unique molecular identifiers. A single record per CDR3 protein comes from TCRdb applying MiXCR to the 5' RACE reads. The sample lists around 100,000 distinct CDR3 sequences; 4.5% to 6.5% were seen once. The sequencing input was memory T cells sorted from blood. The TCR originated in a woman aged 50 to 60 in good health. This sequence joins TRBV9 and TRBJ2-5, with 9 positions matching TRBD2. The chain's CDR3 is CASSPFSGTSFETQYF. CDR3 DNA sequence: TGTGCCAGCAGCCCCTTTTCAGGGACTAGCTTCGAGACCCAGTACTTC.